These 5 T cell receptor beta chains share one sample of origin, sequenced in a study of OX40 agonist ivuxolimab in advanced cancers. Data came from immunoSEQ multiplex PCR; TCRdb stores just in-frame clones and leaves some out. Here the sample spans approximately 94,000 clones, around four fifths being singletons. The sample in question was CD4+ or CD8+ T cells sorted from blood, obtained in a trial of the OX40 agonist ivuxolimab. The receptors stem from an adult with an advanced solid tumor such as melanoma, head and neck, liver or kidney cancer.

The chain is built from TRBV5-4 and TRBJ1-1; possibly TRBD1 for D (5 bases). This CDR3 spans 12 amino acids. The germline V and J ends were trimmed by 10 bases and 2 bases, with 12 bases remaining between them. Germline V lookup: CDR1 SGHNT, CDR2 YYREEE (reference sequence). In DNA form, the CDR3 reads TGTGCCGGATCAGGGCCTAACACTGAAGCTTTCTTT. Amino acid sequence: CAGSGPNTEAFF.

The rearrangement joins TRBV5-4 to TRBJ2-3; TRBD2 matches at 14 bases. The CDR3 has 16 residues. With V trimmed by 3 bases and J by 6 bases, 6 bases remained unmatched. Per germline, CDR1 SGHNT and CDR2 YYREEE (reference sequence). In nucleotides, the CDR3 is TGTGCCAGCAGCTCCGGACTAGCGGGGGGTTGGGATACGCAGTATTTT. This translates into CASSSGLAGGWDTQYF.

This clone was detected a few times. The chain couples TRBV7-3 to TRBJ1-3, with D possibly matching TRBD1 (5 bases). Trimming pared 4 bases from V and 4 bases from J, leaving 14 bases between. Germline-derived CDR1 and CDR2 are SGHTA and FQGTGA. This CDR3 region has 15 residues. The CDR3 reads CASSSTAGDGNTIYF. Written as DNA, the CDR3 is TGTGCCAGCAGCTCGACAGCCGGGGACGGAAACACCATATATTTT.

The V gene is TRBV30, the J gene TRBJ2-5, with no clear D. This CDR3 spans 13 amino acids. V was clipped by 7 bases and J by 1 base, with 13 bases between them. The germline gives CDR1 GTSNPN, CDR2 SVGIG (reference sequence). The CDR3, as DNA: TGTGCCTCTTTCGTAACCCCCCAAGAGACCCAGTACTTC. Residues: CASFVTPQETQYF.

This chain uses TRBV2 with TRBJ1-1; no definite D call. The CDR3 has 14 amino acids. V lost 7 bases and J 7 bases, leaving 19 bases between the germline ends. The V gene's germline CDR1 is SNHLY and CDR2 FYNNEI. The CDR3 protein is CASTQEGTNREAFF. CDR3 nucleotides: TGTGCCAGCACTCAAGAGGGCACAAACCGTGAAGCTTTCTTT. The variable domain in full, completed from reference TRBV2 and TRBJ1-1, reads EPEVTQTPSHQVTQMGQEVILRCVPISNHLYFYWYRQILGQKVEFLVSFYNNEISEKSEIFDDQFSVERPDGSNFTLKIRSTKLEDSAMYFCASTQEGTNREAFFGQGTRLTVV.